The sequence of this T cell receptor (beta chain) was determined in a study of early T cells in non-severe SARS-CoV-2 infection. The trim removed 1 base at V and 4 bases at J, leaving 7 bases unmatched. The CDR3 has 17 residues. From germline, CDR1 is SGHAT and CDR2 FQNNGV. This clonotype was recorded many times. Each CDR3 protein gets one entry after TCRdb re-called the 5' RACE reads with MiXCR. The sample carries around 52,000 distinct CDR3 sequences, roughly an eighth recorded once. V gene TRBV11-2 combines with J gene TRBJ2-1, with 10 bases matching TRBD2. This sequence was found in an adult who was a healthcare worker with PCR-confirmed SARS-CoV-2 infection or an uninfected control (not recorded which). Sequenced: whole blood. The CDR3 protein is CASSLGGGLAEYNEQFF. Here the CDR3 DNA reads TGTGCCAGCAGCTTAGGGGGTGGACTAGCGGAGTACAATGAGCAGTTCTTC.